Below, 26 T cell receptor beta chains from the same sample are listed, as sequenced in a study of cytotoxic CD8 clonotypes in ibrutinib-treated CLL. Sequenced by immunoSEQ multiplex PCR; TCRdb stores in-frame clones only, minus some. The sample records 30,000 to 40,000 clones, roughly two thirds being singletons. Sequenced material: PBMCs, taken at disease progression, from a patient treated with ibrutinib. These receptors were taken from a human donor with chronic lymphocytic leukemia.

This clone is medium-sized by share. The chain links TRBV10-3 to TRBJ2-7; 9 nucleotides match TRBD1. Germline CDR1 and CDR2: ENHRY and SYGVKD. This CDR3 has 17 residues. With 2 bases clipped from V and 2 bases from J, the junction kept 10 bases outside the gene matches. The CDR3 DNA sequence: TGTGCCATCAGTGAGCCCTCCATGGGGACAGGGCCCTACGAGCAGTACTTC. Residues: CAISEPSMGTGPYEQYF.

The chain has TRBV11-2 and TRBJ2-3; D is perhaps TRBD1 or TRBD2 (6 bases each). Germline CDR1 and CDR2: SGHAT and FQNNGV. This CDR3 is 15 amino acids long. The V and J ends lost 6 bases and 1 base respectively, with 14 bases between them. The CDR3 nucleotides are TGTGCCAGCAGGTTGGGGGGCGCGCGCACAGATACGCAGTATTTT. Translated: CASRLGGARTDTQYF.

This clone turned up a few times. The chain's CDR3 is CASSLVGFSEKLFF. DNA of the CDR3: TGTGCCAGCAGCTTGGTGGGGTTTTCGGAAAAACTGTTTTTT. The chain combines TRBV5-6 with TRBJ1-4; D gene unclear. Trimming pared 0 bases from V and 8 bases from J, leaving 11 bases between. The CDR3 length is 14 residues. Germline V CDR1 and CDR2: SGHDT, YYEEEE.

The rearrangement links TRBV6-1 to TRBJ1-2; 10 bases agree with TRBD1. The V and J ends lost 6 bases and 2 bases, in that order; junction bases with no gene match: 6. This CDR3 has 15 residues. CDR1 and CDR2 from the germline V gene are MNHNS and SASEGT. This CDR3 reads CASSPGTGANYGYTF. CDR3 coding DNA: TGTGCCAGCAGCCCAGGGACAGGGGCGAACTATGGCTACACCTTC.

This chain links TRBV2 with TRBJ2-7; D is uncertain. Germline CDR1 reads SNHLY; CDR2 reads FYNNEI. There are 10 residues in the CDR3. V shed 4 bases and J shed 3 bases, with 1 base lying between them. The CDR3 DNA reads TGTGCCAGCAGTGTCTACGAGCAGTACTTC. Translating gives CASSVYEQYF.

A few counts support this clone. V is TRBV2 and J is TRBJ2-3; 8 bases are shared with TRBD2. The germline V gene encodes CDR1 SNHLY and CDR2 FYNNEI. This CDR3 has 16 amino acids. Germline trimming cut 2 bases from V and 4 bases from J; bases unmatched to any gene: 8. The DNA of the CDR3 is TGTGCCAGCAGTGAAAGGTCTGGGACTAGGGCAGATACGCAGTATTTT. Its translation: CASSERSGTRADTQYF. Filled out from reference TRBV2 and TRBJ2-3, the complete variable domain reads EPEVTQTPSHQVTQMGQEVILRCVPISNHLYFYWYRQILGQKVEFLVSFYNNEISEKSEIFDDQFSVERPDGSNFTLKIRSTKLEDSAMYFCASSERSGTRADTQYFGPGTRLTVL.

The chain links TRBV6-5 to TRBJ2-5; D may be TRBD2 (5 bases). This CDR3 spans 12 amino acids. V was clipped by 6 bases and J by 7 bases, with 12 bases between them. Per germline, CDR1 MNHEY and CDR2 SVGAGI. CDR3 sequence (DNA): TGTGCCAGCAGGCCCGCGGCGGGGACCCAGTACTTC. Translated: CASRPAAGTQYF.

The rearrangement uses TRBV9 and TRBJ2-1; D tentatively reads TRBD1 or TRBD2 (5 bases each). The V gene lost 3 bases and the J gene lost 2 bases, with 15 bases spanning the gap. The CDR3 spans 16 residues. In germline, CDR1 is SGDLS, CDR2 YYNGEE. The chain's CDR3 is CASSAQAGPPYNEQFF. The CDR3 nucleotides are TGTGCCAGCAGCGCACAGGCGGGCCCCCCCTACAATGAGCAGTTCTTC.

This rearrangement joins TRBV28 to TRBJ2-1; D unclear. V was shortened by 0 bases and J by 12 bases, with 9 bases between the two germline ends. The CDR3 is 12 residues long. Per the germline V gene, CDR1 is MDHEN and CDR2 is SYDVKM. The CDR3, as DNA: TGTGCCAGCAGTTTATGGCTTAGGGCGCAGTTCTTC. This translates into CASSLWLRAQFF.

The chain employs TRBV19 and TRBJ1-6; 9 bases align to TRBD1. J was trimmed by 5 bases and V by 1 base; bases with no gene match: 3. The germline V gene encodes CDR1 LNHDA and CDR2 SQIVND (reference sequence). This CDR3 contains 16 residues. The CDR3 DNA sequence: TGTGCCAGTAGTATAGTGGGACAGGGAAATAATTCACCCCTCCACTTT. Residues: CASSIVGQGNNSPLHF.

Only one count was recorded for this clone. The rearrangement joins TRBV6-5 to TRBJ2-1; TRBD1 or TRBD2 may be the D gene (5 bases each). The CDR3 has 13 amino acids. The germline V gene encodes CDR1 MNHEY and CDR2 SVGAGI. The V gene lost 6 bases and the J gene lost 5 bases, with 11 bases spanning the gap. The CDR3, as DNA: TGTGCCAGCAGCCCGGGACGACACAATGAGCAGTTCTTC. It yields the protein CASSPGRHNEQFF.

The rearrangement joins TRBV6-4 to TRBJ1-2; 9 bases line up with TRBD1. The CDR3 sequence is 15 residues long. J lost 1 base, V lost 5 bases, and 5 bases had no gene match. Germline CDR1 MRHNA, CDR2 SNTAGT. The CDR3 spells CASSPDRGLNYGYTF. Written as DNA, the CDR3 is TGTGCCAGCAGTCCGGACAGGGGTCTTAACTATGGCTACACCTTC.

This clone was detected only once. The CDR3 is CSAGLAGETQYF. DNA for the CDR3: TGCAGCGCAGGACTAGCGGGAGAGACCCAGTACTTC. The chain is built from TRBV29-1 and TRBJ2-5; 11 nucleotides align to TRBD2. This CDR3 contains 12 residues. Germline CDR1 is SQVTM and CDR2 is ANQGSEA. Trimming at V came to 7 bases and at J to 4 bases, leaving 2 bases not matched to a gene.

This clone was seen only once. The chain employs TRBV9 and TRBJ1-2, with TRBD1 matching over 11 bases. Germline V gene sequence: CDR1 SGDLS, CDR2 YYNGEE. The CDR3 is made up of 15 amino acids. After removal of 0 bases from V and 7 bases from J, the junction contained 5 bases not matched to a gene. The CDR3 DNA sequence: TGTGCCAGCAGCGTAGCGTCAGGACAGGGGGCTGGCTACACCTTC. Its translation: CASSVASGQGAGYTF.

CDR3 nucleotide sequence: TGCGCCAGCAGCGGGCTGAATGAACCCTCCTACAATGAGCAGTTCTTC. Translation gives CASSGLNEPSYNEQFF. The chain couples TRBV5-1 to TRBJ2-1; the D is unclear. The CDR3 extends over 16 amino acids. CDR1 is SGHRS, CDR2 YFSETQ, per germline. V was clipped by 4 bases and J by 0 bases, with 14 bases between them.

CDR3 loop: CASSEVGGSPLHF. DNA of the CDR3: TGTGCCAGCAGTGAAGTCGGAGGATCACCCCTCCACTTT. The V and J genes are TRBV25-1 and TRBJ1-6; no definite D call. Germline CDR1 MGHDK, CDR2 SYGVNS. The CDR3 is 13 amino acids. Trimming took off 2 bases at V and 10 bases at J, with 9 bases between the two ends.

The chain joins TRBV6-1 to TRBJ1-2; 8 bases are a match to TRBD1. After removal of 4 bases from V and 3 bases from J, the junction contained 10 bases not matched to a gene. From germline, CDR1 is MNHNS and CDR2 SASEGT. The CDR3 contains 16 residues. Here the CDR3 reads CASSGPNRGWDYGYTF. CDR3 coding DNA: TGTGCCAGCAGTGGGCCGAACAGGGGGTGGGACTATGGCTACACCTTC.

The chain combines TRBV19 with TRBJ2-3, with TRBD1 as a possible D gene (6 bases). CDR3 length equals 14 residues. Germline lookup yields CDR1 LNHDA and CDR2 SQIVND (reference sequence). The V gene lost 4 bases and the J gene lost 0 bases, with 8 bases spanning the gap. The CDR3 protein is CASSSTGSTDTQYF. The CDR3 nucleotides read TGTGCCAGTAGTAGCACAGGGAGCACAGATACGCAGTATTTT. Variable domain in full (rest from reference TRBV19 and TRBJ2-3): DGGITQSPKYLFRKEGQNVTLSCEQNLNHDAMYWYRQDPGQGLRLIYYSQIVNDFQKGDIAEGYSVSREKKESFPLTVTSAQKNPTAFYLCASSSTGSTDTQYFGPGTRLTVL.

This chain links TRBV6-1 with TRBJ1-1, with a weak D call TRBD1 (6 bases). Germline CDR1 reads MNHNS; CDR2 reads SASEGT. This CDR3 region has 16 residues. Trimming took off 0 bases at V and 4 bases at J, with 15 bases between the two ends. Here the CDR3 reads CASSEAAGAPPTEAFF. DNA for the CDR3: TGTGCCAGCAGTGAAGCGGCAGGGGCCCCCCCCACTGAAGCTTTCTTT.

The chain has TRBV19 and TRBJ2-2; D is uncertain. Germline loops: CDR1 LNHDA, CDR2 SQIVND (reference sequence). The CDR3 contains 11 residues. V lost 2 bases and J lost 7, with 2 bases in between. In DNA form, the CDR3 reads TGTGCCAGTAGTATACTCGGGGAGCTGTTTTTT. Encoded protein: CASSILGELFF. Full variable domain (rest looked up from reference TRBV19 and TRBJ2-2): DGGITQSPKYLFRKEGQNVTLSCEQNLNHDAMYWYRQDPGQGLRLIYYSQIVNDFQKGDIAEGYSVSREKKESFPLTVTSAQKNPTAFYLCASSILGELFFGEGSRLTVL.

The V and J genes are TRBV7-9 and TRBJ2-5; D unresolved. This CDR3 region has 11 residues. The germline V gene encodes CDR1 SEHNR and CDR2 FQNEAQ (reference sequence). V lost 0 bases to trimming and J lost 5 bases, with 1 base between them. The CDR3 here is CASSLAETQYF. CDR3 in DNA: TGTGCCAGCAGCTTAGCGGAGACCCAGTACTTC.

This clone was recorded at least ten times. The rearrangement uses TRBV15 and TRBJ2-7, with D possibly TRBD2 on 6 matching bases. V was cut by 1 base and J by 3 bases, with 13 bases left in between. The CDR3 totals 15 residues. CDR1 LNHNV and CDR2 YYDKDF come from the germline V gene (reference sequence). The CDR3 spells CATSRGRLASYEQYF. CDR3 coding DNA: TGTGCCACCAGCAGAGGTCGGCTAGCGAGCTACGAGCAGTACTTC. Complete variable domain (other parts from reference TRBV15 and TRBJ2-7): DAMVIQNPRYQVTQFGKPVTLSCSQTLNHNVMYWYQQKSSQAPKLLFHYYDKDFNNEADTPDNFQSRRPNTSFCFLDIRSPGLGDTAMYLCATSRGRLASYEQYFGPGTRLTVT.

This clone was detected a few times. The CDR3 sequence: CASQVGGNQPQHF. The CDR3 region has the DNA TGTGCCAGCCAAGTAGGTGGGAATCAGCCCCAGCATTTT. The chain uses TRBV6-1 and TRBJ1-5; D not certain. Germline V gene sequence: CDR1 MNHNS, CDR2 SASEGT. The CDR3 has 13 amino acids. The germline V and J ends were trimmed by 8 bases and 4 bases, with 12 bases remaining between them.

The V gene is TRBV5-4, the J gene TRBJ1-6; the D is unclear. Per germline, CDR1 SGHNT and CDR2 YYREEE (reference sequence). The CDR3 runs 15 residues. V lost 0 bases and J lost 7, with 11 bases in between. This chain's CDR3 is CASSLAGRGNSPLHF. The CDR3 nucleotides read TGTGCCAGCAGCTTGGCCGGCAGAGGAAATTCACCCCTCCACTTT.

This clone was picked up a small number of times. The genes are TRBV9 and TRBJ2-3; D remains unclear. The CDR3 consists of 15 residues. Between the trimmed V and J ends, which lost 0 bases and 6 bases, there was a span of 14 bases. Germline V lookup: CDR1 SGDLS, CDR2 YYNGEE. Here the CDR3 DNA reads TGTGCCAGCAGCGTAGGTTCGCTACGAACGGATACGCAGTATTTT. This codes for CASSVGSLRTDTQYF. Based on the CDR3 plus reference TRBV9 and TRBJ2-3, the full variable domain is DSGVTQTPKHLITATGQRVTLRCSPRSGDLSVYWYQQSLDQGLQFLIQYYNGEERAKGNILERFSAQQFPDLHSELNLSSLELGDSALYFCASSVGSLRTDTQYFGPGTRLTVL.

This chain joins TRBV27 and TRBJ1-4; 7 nucleotides match TRBD1. Trimming took 6 bases from V and 0 from J; bases not matched to a gene: 7. CDR3 length: 16 residues. The germline V gene has CDR1 MNHEY and CDR2 SMNVEV (reference sequence). In DNA, the CDR3 is TGTGCCAGCAGCCCAAACAGGGGACCAACTAATGAAAAACTGTTTTTT. Translation gives CASSPNRGPTNEKLFF.